The 32 T cell receptor beta chains listed next were all sequenced from one sample in a study of shared clonotypes between healthy human individuals. The method was immunoSEQ multiplex PCR; TCRdb's version includes in-frame clones alone and lacks a portion of them. The sample has about 980,000 clones; approximately 80% are singletons. The sample comprised memory CD4+ T cells sorted from blood. As for subset: CD45RA-negative fraction. These receptors originate from a man aged 18 to 29 in good health.

This chain uses TRBV28 with TRBJ1-1; D not certain. Germline-derived CDR1 and CDR2 are MDHEN and SYDVKM. Trimming removed 8 bases from V and 5 bases from J, with 15 bases in between. CDR3 length: 13 residues. CDR3 amino acids: CASRTAHLTEAFF. DNA of the CDR3: TGTGCCAGCCGGACTGCTCATTTAACTGAAGCTTTCTTT.

This clone was found a few times. The chain uses TRBV29-1 and TRBJ2-5; D remains unclear. Germline V gene lookup returns CDR1 SQVTM and CDR2 ANQGSEA. The V and J ends lost 6 bases and 5 bases respectively, with 16 bases between them. The CDR3 contains 13 residues. The CDR3 DNA reads as TGCAGCGTATGTCGAAGTGTCGGGGAGACCCAGTACTTC. Encoded protein: CSVCRSVGETQYF.

The chain joins TRBV25-1 to TRBJ1-2; TRBD1 matches at 9 bases. CDR3 length equals 13 residues. V dropped 3 bases and J dropped 8; count of bases not matched to a gene: 4. Germline CDR1 is MGHDK and CDR2 is SYGVNS. CDR3 coding DNA: TGTGCCAGCAGTGAGGGACAGGGTCGGGGCTACACCTTC. Protein: CASSEGQGRGYTF.

The genes are TRBV28 and TRBJ2-7, with 12 bases that match TRBD2. The CDR3 has 15 amino acids. Germline values: CDR1 MDHEN, CDR2 SYDVKM. Trimming removed 6 bases from V and 4 bases from J; junction bases left unmatched: 7. The chain's CDR3 is CASSPGLAGSYEQYF. The CDR3, as DNA: TGTGCCAGCAGCCCAGGACTAGCGGGGAGTTACGAGCAGTACTTC.

V and J are TRBV7-2 and TRBJ1-2, with D possibly TRBD1 on 6 matching bases. From germline, CDR1 is SGHTA and CDR2 FQGNSA. CDR3 length: 15 amino acids. The germline V and J ends were trimmed by 5 bases and 4 bases, with 17 bases remaining between them. The CDR3 bases are TGTGCCAGCAGCCCTTCAGGACAGACCCTCTATGGCTACACCTTC. As protein: CASSPSGQTLYGYTF.

The chain is built from TRBV5-4 and TRBJ2-1, with TRBD2 identical over 7 bases. The CDR3 contains 14 residues. Germline-derived CDR1 and CDR2 are SGHNT and YYREEE (reference sequence). Unmatched junction bases numbered 1, after V lost 4 bases and J lost 0 bases. In DNA, the CDR3 is TGTGCCAGCAGCCCGGGGGGCTCCTACAATGAGCAGTTCTTC. Protein product: CASSPGGSYNEQFF.

This chain connects TRBV6-6 to TRBJ1-6, with 9 positions matching TRBD1. The trim removed 3 bases at V and 9 bases at J, leaving 6 bases unmatched. The CDR3 totals 15 residues. CDR1 and CDR2 (germline): MNHNY, SVGAGI (reference sequence). The CDR3 region has the DNA TGTGCCAGCAGTTATAGGGACAGGGTGGGTTCACCCCTCCACTTT. Its translation: CASSYRDRVGSPLHF.

The gene calls are TRBV2 and TRBJ2-3; 13 bases are a match to TRBD2. Germline CDR1 is SNHLY and CDR2 is FYNNEI. This CDR3 has 16 residues. V shed 6 bases and J 5 bases; nucleotides not matched to a gene: 8. The CDR3 sequence is CASSAGTSGVRDTQYF. In nucleotides, the CDR3 is TGTGCCAGCAGCGCCGGGACTAGCGGGGTGAGAGATACGCAGTATTTT. Drawing the rest from reference TRBV2 and TRBJ2-3, the complete variable domain is EPEVTQTPSHQVTQMGQEVILRCVPISNHLYFYWYRQILGQKVEFLVSFYNNEISEKSEIFDDQFSVERPDGSNFTLKIRSTKLEDSAMYFCASSAGTSGVRDTQYFGPGTRLTVL.

This rearrangement joins TRBV6-1 to TRBJ1-5; D is uncertain. V was shortened by 0 bases and J by 6 bases, with 6 bases between the two germline ends. The germline CDR1 and CDR2 sequences are MNHNS and SASEGT. The CDR3 is 13 residues long. The CDR3, as DNA: TGTGCCAGCAGTGAAGCCGGCGGTCAGCCCCAGCATTTT. It yields the protein CASSEAGGQPQHF.

The chain couples TRBV6-5 to TRBJ2-5; 7 bases map to TRBD1. TRBJ2-7 matches the DNA end more closely, so the J call is doubtful. The CDR3 totals 13 residues. In germline, CDR1 is MNHEY, CDR2 SVGAGI. The CDR3 sequence: CASSRGQGSEQYF. CDR3 DNA sequence: TGTGCCAGCAGTAGGGGGCAGGGTTCCGAGCAGTACTTC.

About this clone: A far larger clone is one base from this, pointing to a likely read error. Other DNA sequences of this sample code for an identical CDR3. The chain has TRBV6-1 and TRBJ1-4; TRBD1 might be the D (6 bases). The CDR3 spans 14 residues. CDR1 is MNHNS, CDR2 SASEGT, per germline. This CDR3 is CASSPPGTREKLFF. The CDR3 nucleotides read TGTGCCAGCAGCCCCCCCGGGACACGCGAAAAGCTGTTTTTT.

The CDR3 DNA sequence: TGTGCCAGCAGTGGGGGGCCTGGGGAGACCCAGTACTTC. It yields the protein CASSGGPGETQYF. The chain joins TRBV2 to TRBJ2-5; TRBD1 might be the D (6 bases). CDR3 length: 13 amino acids. V was shortened by 4 bases and J by 5 bases, with 11 bases between the two germline ends. Germline CDR1 is SNHLY and CDR2 is FYNNEI.

The rearrangement joins TRBV9 to TRBJ2-1, with 12 bases lining up with TRBD2. The CDR3 is 16 residues long. V dropped 1 base and J dropped 6; count of bases not matched to a gene: 5. Germline V CDR1 and CDR2: SGDLS, YYNGEE. The CDR3 bases are TGTGCCAGCAGCGTATTGCCTAGCGGGGGGGTCAATGAGCAGTTCTTC. It is translated as CASSVLPSGGVNEQFF.

The V gene is TRBV7-2, the J gene TRBJ2-7; 8 nucleotides match TRBD2. Trimming took 3 bases from V and 4 from J; bases not matched to a gene: 8. Germline V CDR1 and CDR2: SGHTA, FQGNSA. The CDR3 is 15 amino acids. CDR3 DNA: TGTGCCAGCAGCTTCCAAGCGGGAGTTTGGTACGAGCAGTACTTC. Translating it yields CASSFQAGVWYEQYF.

The chain combines TRBV5-4 with TRBJ1-3; the D gene is possibly TRBD1 (5 bases). From germline, CDR1 is SGHNT and CDR2 YYREEE (reference sequence). V was trimmed by 0 bases and J by 4 bases, leaving 5 bases between them. There are 13 residues in the CDR3. This CDR3 reads CASSLGQGNTIYF. The CDR3 bases are TGTGCCAGCAGCTTGGGACAGGGAAACACCATATATTTT.

Notes on this clone: Other DNA sequences in the same sample also yield this CDR3. The chain couples TRBV11-2 to TRBJ1-1; D is unresolved. Trimming removed 1 base at V and 1 base at J, with 4 bases between. This CDR3 is built from 13 residues. Germline CDR1 reads SGHAT; CDR2 reads FQNNGV. The CDR3, as DNA: TGTGCCAGCAGCTTAGGCCAGAACACTGAAGCTTTCTTT. As protein: CASSLGQNTEAFF.

This chain connects TRBV28 to TRBJ1-4, with D hard to call. The CDR3 runs 13 residues. Trimming left V 4 bases short and J 10 bases short, with 13 bases between. Germline CDR1 and CDR2: MDHEN and SYDVKM. CDR3 amino acids: CASSSTTLLKLFF. CDR3 coding DNA: TGTGCCAGCAGTTCCACCACACTACTAAAACTGTTTTTT.

This chain links TRBV5-4 with TRBJ2-7; 7 bases align to TRBD1. Germline CDR1 SGHNT, CDR2 YYREEE (reference sequence). J gave up 2 bases and V 2 bases, and 4 bases lay outside the gene matches. This CDR3 comprises 14 residues. The CDR3 sequence: CASSLLQGAYEQYF. As DNA, the CDR3 is TGTGCCAGCAGCTTATTGCAGGGGGCCTACGAGCAGTACTTC.

J is TRBJ2-5 and V is TRBV2; no clear D gene. The ends were cut back, 0 bases at V and 5 bases at J, with 7 bases in the middle. Germline V gene data show CDR1 as SNHLY and CDR2 as FYNNEI. This CDR3 comprises 13 residues. In DNA, the CDR3 is TGTGCCAGCAGTGAAGCCAGAAGGGAGACCCAGTACTTC. This translates into CASSEARRETQYF.

Only a few counts were recorded for this clone. Within the sample, other DNA sequences also encode this same CDR3. V and J are TRBV7-2 and TRBJ1-2, with TRBD1 matching over 10 bases. This CDR3 has 14 residues. Germline trimming cut 5 bases from V and 4 bases from J; bases unmatched to any gene: 4. CDR1 SGHTA and CDR2 FQGNSA come from the germline V gene. The CDR3 DNA reads TGTGCCAGCAGCCCTCGACAGGGGGCCTATGGCTACACCTTC. This codes for CASSPRQGAYGYTF.

The chain couples TRBV11-1 to TRBJ1-3; D ambiguous. The CDR3 covers 16 residues. V was pared by 2 bases and J by 0 bases, with 11 bases between. Germline V lookup: CDR1 SGHAT, CDR2 FQDESV (reference sequence). The chain's CDR3 is CASSLRAARSGNTIYF. The CDR3 DNA reads as TGTGCCAGCAGCTTACGGGCAGCGCGCTCTGGAAACACCATATATTTT. The full variable domain, rest sourced from reference TRBV11-1 and TRBJ1-3, is EAEVAQSPRYKITEKSQAVAFWCDPISGHATLYWYRQILGQGPELLVQFQDESVVDDSQLPKDRFSAERLKGVDSTLKIQPAELGDSAMYLCASSLRAARSGNTIYFGEGSWLTVV.

The V call is TRBV25-1, the J call TRBJ1-1; D remains unclear. This CDR3 has 15 residues. Germline V lookup: CDR1 MGHDK, CDR2 SYGVNS. Trimming stripped 0 bases from V and 1 base from J, with 9 bases between. CDR3 residues: CASSEYILPNTEAFF. DNA for the CDR3: TGTGCCAGCAGTGAATATATTCTTCCGAACACTGAAGCTTTCTTT.

The chain links TRBV29-1 to TRBJ2-3; 9 bases map to TRBD1. This CDR3 is built from 12 residues. V trimming: 8 bases; J trimming: 3 bases; junction bases outside the gene matches: 3. Looked up from germline, CDR1 is SQVTM and CDR2 is ANQGSEA. The CDR3 sequence is CSSGQGTDTQYF. In DNA form, the CDR3 reads TGCAGCTCGGGACAGGGTACAGATACGCAGTATTTT.

This chain connects TRBV30 to TRBJ1-1; 7 nucleotides match TRBD1. V was clipped by 3 bases and J by 6 bases; unmatched bases: 13. The CDR3 is made up of 15 amino acids. Germline CDR1 GTSNPN, CDR2 SVGIG (reference sequence). This chain's CDR3 is CAWSFGKGQWAEAFF. The CDR3 region has the DNA TGTGCCTGGAGCTTCGGGAAGGGACAGTGGGCTGAAGCTTTCTTT.

This clone was counted between two and nine times. With a much larger clone just one base away, this may be a read error. Other DNA variants within this sample encode the same CDR3. The chain's CDR3 is CASSLNTEAFF. CDR3 nucleotides: TGTGCCAGCAGCTTGAACACTGAAGCTTTCTTT. The J gene is TRBJ1-1, the V gene TRBV14, with D unresolved. This CDR3 is 11 amino acids long. Germline V gives CDR1 SGHDN, CDR2 FVKESK. Trimming shortened V by 5 bases and J by 0 bases, and 1 base separated the two germline ends. Together with reference TRBV14 and TRBJ1-1, the CDR3 gives the full variable domain: EAGVTQFPSHSVIEKGQTVTLRCDPISGHDNLYWYRRVMGKEIKFLLHFVKESKQDESGMPNNRFLAERTGGTYSTLKVQPAELEDSGVYFCASSLNTEAFFGQGTRLTVV.

This chain joins TRBV19 and TRBJ2-6; weak D call: TRBD1 (6 bases). The CDR3 is 14 amino acids. Trimming removed 8 bases at V and 2 bases at J, with 10 bases between. Germline V gene lookup returns CDR1 LNHDA and CDR2 SQIVND (reference sequence). In DNA form, the CDR3 reads TGTGCCAGTGGTCGGACAGCTGGGGCCAACGTCCTGACTTTC. Its protein is CASGRTAGANVLTF. Based on the CDR3 plus reference TRBV19 and TRBJ2-6, the full variable domain is DGGITQSPKYLFRKEGQNVTLSCEQNLNHDAMYWYRQDPGQGLRLIYYSQIVNDFQKGDIAEGYSVSREKKESFPLTVTSAQKNPTAFYLCASGRTAGANVLTFGAGSRLTVL.

The J gene is TRBJ2-1, the V gene TRBV6-1; no clear D. Trimming shortened V by 2 bases and J by 9 bases, and 11 bases separated the two germline ends. CDR1 and CDR2 (germline): MNHNS, SASEGT. CDR3 size: 13 residues. The chain's CDR3 is CASSENRASEQFF. CDR3 bases: TGTGCCAGCAGTGAAAATCGAGCGAGTGAGCAGTTCTTC.

This clone has just one count. The chain joins TRBV19 to TRBJ1-5; 11 bases are a match to TRBD1. CDR3 length equals 21 residues. Germline V gene lookup returns CDR1 LNHDA and CDR2 SQIVND (reference sequence). V lost 5 bases and J lost 2; bases outside the gene matches: 20. CDR3 protein: CASSAFLRDRGSGLGNQPQHF. In nucleotides, the CDR3 is TGTGCCAGTAGTGCCTTCCTTCGGGACAGGGGGTCGGGTCTGGGCAATCAGCCCCAGCATTTT.

V is TRBV5-1 and J is TRBJ2-4; TRBD1 matches 12 bases. The V segment lost 4 bases and the J segment 8 bases; nucleotides outside the gene matches: 4. This CDR3 region has 14 residues. The germline V gene encodes CDR1 SGHRS and CDR2 YFSETQ. DNA of the CDR3: TGCGCCAGCAGCCCGGGACAGGGGGCTGACATTCAGTACTTC. The encoded protein is CASSPGQGADIQYF.

This sequence joins TRBV30 and TRBJ2-3, with D perhaps TRBD2 (5 bases). V was clipped by 2 bases and J by 2 bases, with 8 bases between them. Looked up from germline, CDR1 is GTSNPN and CDR2 is SVGIG (reference sequence). There are 13 residues in the CDR3. The chain's CDR3 is CAWSRENTDTQYF. As DNA, the CDR3 is TGTGCCTGGAGTAGGGAGAACACAGATACGCAGTATTTT.

V and J are TRBV7-3 and TRBJ2-1; 11 nucleotides agree with TRBD1. Trimming removed 5 bases from V and 3 bases from J; junction bases left unmatched: 6. Germline lookup yields CDR1 SGHTA and CDR2 FQGTGA. This CDR3 spans 16 amino acids. The CDR3 protein is CASSPDGTGGYNEQFF. CDR3 DNA: TGTGCCAGCAGCCCCGACGGGACAGGGGGCTACAATGAGCAGTTCTTC. Drawing the rest from reference TRBV7-3 and TRBJ2-1, the complete variable domain is GAGVSQTPSNKVTEKGKYVELRCDPISGHTALYWYRQSLGQGPEFLIYFQGTGAADDSGLPNDRFFAVRPEGSVSTLKIQRTERGDSAVYLCASSPDGTGGYNEQFFGPGTRLTVL.

This clone has at least ten counts. Within the sample, other DNA sequences also encode this same CDR3. V and J are TRBV7-2 and TRBJ2-2; D not resolved. The CDR3 has 12 residues. Germline V gene lookup returns CDR1 SGHTA and CDR2 FQGNSA. The ends were cut back, 1 base at V and 5 bases at J, with 2 bases in the middle. CDR3 in DNA: TGTGCCAGCAGCTTAGATACCGGGGAGCTGTTTTTT. This codes for CASSLDTGELFF.